The T cell receptor (beta chain) under discussion was sequenced for a study of OX40 agonist ivuxolimab in advanced cancers. Context from the whole study: Ivuxolimab was an agonistic, fully human IgG2 monoclonal antibody directed against OX40 (CD134), a costimulatory receptor. Intravenous ivuxolimab was administered to patients every 2 weeks at six dose levels: 0.01, 0.1, 0.3, 1.5, 3 and 10 mg/kg. Among the approximately 54 dose-escalation patients, about 19 had hepatocellular carcinoma, approximately 15 melanoma, 9 renal cell carcinoma and 9 head and neck cancer. In the dose-escalation cohort, approximately 83% of patients were male, and the mean age was approximately 60 years with a range of roughly 20 to 80. Patients were allowed to have had prior anti-PD-1, anti-PD-L1 or anti-CTLA-4 therapy, and roughly 40% of the dose-escalation patients had been treated with checkpoint inhibitors. Partial responses occurred in three dose-escalation patients: two with cutaneous melanoma and one with hepatocellular carcinoma. The point of sequencing TCRbeta in the periphery was to test whether ivuxolimab changed TCR sequence diversity and drove clonal T-cell expansion. The monotherapy dose-escalation portion (N ≈ 56 patients) of the phase I ivuxolimab trial is reported in the paper. Here is what the overall study found, with its caveats: Partial responders in the 0.1-3.0 mg/kg groups had among the lowest normalized peripheral clonal expansion, especially among CD8+ T cells. At doses of 0.1 to 3.0 mg/kg, clonal expansion of both CD4+ and CD8+ T cells in blood was seen between baseline and week 6. Low levels of normalized T-cell clonal expansion were also shown by some nonresponding patients. The antigen specificity of the clonally expanded peripheral T cells was not determined. On average, CD8+ T cells showed more expanded clones than CD4+ T cells after ivuxolimab.

Genomic DNA was isolated from the sorted cells so that the TCRbeta CDR3 region could be sequenced. The immunoSEQ Assay was used for sequencing of TCRbeta CDR3 regions. The table was pulled from immuneACCESS by TCRdb, which kept in-frame rearrangements only. Such tables lose some clones; where checked, under half of the loss comes from unresolved V genes, and the rest has no known cause. The sample has fewer than 85,000 clones on record, around nine tenths of them singletons. The ten biggest clones cover 0.78% of the sample. On this clone: The clone's antigen remains unknown. No clone much larger than this one lies a single base away; base qualities are absent.

Via the germline V gene, CDR1 is MDHEN and CDR2 SYDVKM. The junction shows trimming of 10 bases on V and 4 bases on J, plus 15 bases between the germline ends. Inclusive of the bounding cysteine and phenylalanine, the CDR3 is 13 residues long. Solely the CDR3 DNA is kept, with 39 bases framed from the first base. Patients with a history of autoimmune disease or receiving systemic immunosuppression were excluded from the trial. Peripheral blood for TCR sequencing was collected from all dose cohorts at baseline, on cycle 4 day 1, and on cycle 7 day 1. The samples were drawn from a first-in-human, open-label, multicenter phase I dose-escalation trial of ivuxolimab. Adults with locally advanced or metastatic melanoma, renal cell, hepatocellular, or head and neck squamous cell carcinoma were enrolled in the trial. CD4+ and CD8+ T cells were sorted separately from peripheral blood before TCR sequencing.

The receptor comes from an adult with an advanced solid tumor such as melanoma, head and neck, liver or kidney cancer. The source was CD4+ or CD8+ T cells sorted from blood, collected in a trial of the OX40 agonist ivuxolimab. In this chain, TRBV28 is recombined with TRBJ2-3; 5 matching bases give a weak D call of TRBD1. The CDR3 protein sequence reads: CATSPQGADTQYF. The DNA sequence reads TGTGCCACTAGTCCGCAGGGCGCAGATACGCAGTATTTT.